This TCR beta chain was captured in a study of spatial heterogeneity in lung cancer. Background on the study: Detected beta-chain sequences consistently exceeded alpha-chain sequences. As counted in raw reads, each unique TCR and UMI combination appeared more than ten times on average. General study points: Expanded tumor TCRs that were ubiquitous appeared in blood more at resection than follow-up.

CDR1 and CDR2 from the germline V gene are SGHRS and YFSETQ. V shed 2 bases and J shed 11 bases, with 13 bases lying between them. The CDR3 runs to 12 residues. Carried by each TCR cDNA molecule was a unique molecular identifier. TCRdb used MiXCR to reprocess the 5' RACE reads, holding one entry per CDR3 protein. The table has 24,000 or so distinct CDR3 sequences, 6.9% seen once. The time point: sample taken at primary tumor resection. Unsorted whole RNA of tumor, nontumor lung or frozen PBMC was sequenced. At least ten counts were recorded for this clonotype. What it recognizes is unknown. The gene calls are TRBV5-1 and TRBJ1-1; maybe TRBD1 (5 bases). The receptor was isolated from a male donor with early-stage non-small cell lung cancer. This specimen was PBMCs, taken at surgery. The DNA of the CDR3 is TGCGCCAGCAGCTTAGGACAAAGCTCGGCTTTCTTT. Protein sequence: CASSLGQSSAFF.